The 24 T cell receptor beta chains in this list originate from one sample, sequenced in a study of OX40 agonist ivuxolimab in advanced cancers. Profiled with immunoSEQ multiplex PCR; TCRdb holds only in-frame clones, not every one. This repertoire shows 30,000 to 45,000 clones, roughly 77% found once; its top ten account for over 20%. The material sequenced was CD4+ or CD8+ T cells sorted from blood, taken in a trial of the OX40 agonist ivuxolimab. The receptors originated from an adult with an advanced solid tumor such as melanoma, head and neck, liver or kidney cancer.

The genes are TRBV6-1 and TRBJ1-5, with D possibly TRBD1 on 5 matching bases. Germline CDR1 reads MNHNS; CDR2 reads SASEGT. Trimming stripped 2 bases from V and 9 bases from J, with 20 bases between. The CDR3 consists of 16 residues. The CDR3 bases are TGTGCCAGCAGTGAACGGGGGGGACGGGGATCCCCGCCCCAGCATTTT. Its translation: CASSERGGRGSPPQHF.

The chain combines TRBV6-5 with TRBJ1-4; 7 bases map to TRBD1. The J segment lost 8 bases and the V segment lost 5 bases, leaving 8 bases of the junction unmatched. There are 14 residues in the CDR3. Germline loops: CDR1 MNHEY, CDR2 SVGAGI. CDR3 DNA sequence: TGTGCCAGCAGTCCCCGGAGGGGGCGAGAAAAACTGTTTTTT. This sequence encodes CASSPRRGREKLFF.

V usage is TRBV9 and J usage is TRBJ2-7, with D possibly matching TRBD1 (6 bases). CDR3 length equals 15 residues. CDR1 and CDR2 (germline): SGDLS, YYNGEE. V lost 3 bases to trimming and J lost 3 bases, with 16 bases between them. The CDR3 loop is CASSARPGQDYEQYF. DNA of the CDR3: TGTGCCAGCAGCGCCCGCCCGGGACAAGACTACGAGCAGTACTTC.

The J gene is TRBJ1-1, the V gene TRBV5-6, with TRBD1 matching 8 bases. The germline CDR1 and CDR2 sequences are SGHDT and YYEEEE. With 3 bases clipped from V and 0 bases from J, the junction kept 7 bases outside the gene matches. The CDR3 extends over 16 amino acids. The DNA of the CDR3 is TGTGCCAGCAGCTCGACAGGGGCTACTTTGAACACTGAAGCTTTCTTT. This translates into CASSSTGATLNTEAFF.

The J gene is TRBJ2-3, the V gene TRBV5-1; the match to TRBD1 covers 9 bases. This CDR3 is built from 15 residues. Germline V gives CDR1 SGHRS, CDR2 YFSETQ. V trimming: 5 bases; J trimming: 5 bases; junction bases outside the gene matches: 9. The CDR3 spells CASSSTGGRKDTQYF. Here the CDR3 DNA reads TGCGCCAGCAGTTCTACAGGGGGCAGGAAAGATACGCAGTATTTT.

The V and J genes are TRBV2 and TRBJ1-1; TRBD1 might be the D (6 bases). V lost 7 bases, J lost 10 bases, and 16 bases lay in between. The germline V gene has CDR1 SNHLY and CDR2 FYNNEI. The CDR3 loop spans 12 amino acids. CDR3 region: CASIRDSGAAFF. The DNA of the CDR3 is TGTGCCAGCATCCGGGACTCGGGGGCAGCTTTCTTT. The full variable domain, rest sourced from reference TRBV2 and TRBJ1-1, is EPEVTQTPSHQVTQMGQEVILRCVPISNHLYFYWYRQILGQKVEFLVSFYNNEISEKSEIFDDQFSVERPDGSNFTLKIRSTKLEDSAMYFCASIRDSGAAFFGQGTRLTVV.

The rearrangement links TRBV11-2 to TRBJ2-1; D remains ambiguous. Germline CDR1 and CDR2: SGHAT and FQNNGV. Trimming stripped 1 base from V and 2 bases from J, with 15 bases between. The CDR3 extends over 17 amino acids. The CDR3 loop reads CASSLGGASQTYNEQFF. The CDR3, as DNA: TGTGCCAGCAGCTTAGGAGGTGCGAGCCAAACCTACAATGAGCAGTTCTTC.

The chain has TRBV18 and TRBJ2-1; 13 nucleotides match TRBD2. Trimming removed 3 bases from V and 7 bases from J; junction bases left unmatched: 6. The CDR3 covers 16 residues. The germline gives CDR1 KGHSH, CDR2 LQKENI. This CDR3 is CASSPRLAGGGNEQFF. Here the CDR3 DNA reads TGTGCCAGCTCACCGCGACTAGCGGGAGGTGGGAATGAGCAGTTCTTC.

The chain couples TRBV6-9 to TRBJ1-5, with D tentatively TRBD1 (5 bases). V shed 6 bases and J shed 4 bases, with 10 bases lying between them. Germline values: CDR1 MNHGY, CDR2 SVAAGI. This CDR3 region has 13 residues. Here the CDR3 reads CASRRDGNQPQHF. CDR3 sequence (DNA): TGTGCCAGCAGGCGGGACGGAAATCAGCCCCAGCATTTT.

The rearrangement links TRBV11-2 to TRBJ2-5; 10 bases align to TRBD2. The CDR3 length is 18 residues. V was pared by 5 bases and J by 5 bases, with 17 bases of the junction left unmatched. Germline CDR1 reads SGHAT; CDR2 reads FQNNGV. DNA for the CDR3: TGTGCCAGCAGCACTCGAATTCCCGGGACTAGCGTTCTGGAGACCCAGTACTTC. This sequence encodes CASSTRIPGTSVLETQYF.

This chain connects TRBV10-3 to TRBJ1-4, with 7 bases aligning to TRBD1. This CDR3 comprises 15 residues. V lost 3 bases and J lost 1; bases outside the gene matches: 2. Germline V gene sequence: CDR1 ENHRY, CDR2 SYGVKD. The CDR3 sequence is CAISERGQTNEKLFF. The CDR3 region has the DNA TGTGCCATCAGTGAAAGGGGGCAAACTAATGAAAAACTGTTTTTT.

The CDR3, as DNA: TGTGCCAGCAGCCCCCCAGAAGCCAAAAACATTCAGTACTTC. Translating it yields CASSPPEAKNIQYF. This chain joins TRBV11-2 and TRBJ2-4; D is uncertain. The CDR3 contains 14 residues. CDR1 and CDR2 (germline): SGHAT, FQNNGV. Trimming took off 5 bases at V and 0 bases at J, with 8 bases between the two ends.

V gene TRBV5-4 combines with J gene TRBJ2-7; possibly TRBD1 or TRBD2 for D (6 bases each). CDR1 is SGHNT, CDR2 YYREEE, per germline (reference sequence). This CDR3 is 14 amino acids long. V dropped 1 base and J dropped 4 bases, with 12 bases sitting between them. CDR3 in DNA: TGTGCCAGCAGCTTGTGGGGGGCGGGTTACGAGCAGTACTTC. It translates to CASSLWGAGYEQYF.

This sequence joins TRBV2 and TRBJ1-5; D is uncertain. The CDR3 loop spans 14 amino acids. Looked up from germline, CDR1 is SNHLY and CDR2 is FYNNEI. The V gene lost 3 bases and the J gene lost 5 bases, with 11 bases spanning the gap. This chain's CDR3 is CASSEGSNHQPQHF. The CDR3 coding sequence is TGTGCCAGCAGTGAGGGGTCAAACCATCAGCCCCAGCATTTT.

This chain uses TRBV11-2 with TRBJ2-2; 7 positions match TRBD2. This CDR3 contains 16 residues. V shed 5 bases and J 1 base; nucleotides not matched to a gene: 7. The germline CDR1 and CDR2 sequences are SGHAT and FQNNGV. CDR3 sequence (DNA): TGTGCCAGCAGCAAAGGGCCTAGCGGGAACACCGGGGAGCTGTTTTTT. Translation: CASSKGPSGNTGELFF.

CDR3 in amino acids: CASSVTGYSNQPQHF. The CDR3 DNA follows: TGTGCCAGCAGCGTGACAGGTTATAGCAATCAGCCCCAGCATTTT. The chain carries TRBV9 and TRBJ1-5; maybe TRBD1 (6 bases). Trimming shortened V by 2 bases and J by 0 bases, and 9 bases separated the two germline ends. There are 15 residues in the CDR3. Germline lookup yields CDR1 SGDLS and CDR2 YYNGEE.

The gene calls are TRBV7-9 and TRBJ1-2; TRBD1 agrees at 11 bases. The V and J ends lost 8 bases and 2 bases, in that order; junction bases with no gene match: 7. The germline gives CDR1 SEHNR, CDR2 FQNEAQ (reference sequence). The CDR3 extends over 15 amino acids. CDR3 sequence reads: CASRDRGIGNYGYTF. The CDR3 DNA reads TGTGCCAGCCGGGACAGGGGGATAGGAAACTATGGCTACACCTTC. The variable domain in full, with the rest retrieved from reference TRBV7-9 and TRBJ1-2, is DTGVSQNPRHKITKRGQNVTFRCDPISEHNRLYWYRQTLGQGPEFLTYFQNEAQLEKSRLLSDRFSAERPKGSFSTLEIQRTEQGDSAMYLCASRDRGIGNYGYTFGSGTRLTVV.

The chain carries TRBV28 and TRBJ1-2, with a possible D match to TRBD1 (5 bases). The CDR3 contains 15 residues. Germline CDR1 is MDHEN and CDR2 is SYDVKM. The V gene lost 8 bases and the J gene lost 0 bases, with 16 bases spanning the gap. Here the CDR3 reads CASLTTGAANYGYTF. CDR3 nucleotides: TGTGCCAGCCTAACCACTGGGGCAGCTAACTATGGCTACACCTTC.

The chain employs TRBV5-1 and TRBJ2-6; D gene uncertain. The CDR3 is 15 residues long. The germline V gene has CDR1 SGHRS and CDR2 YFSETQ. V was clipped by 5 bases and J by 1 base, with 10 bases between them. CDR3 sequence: CASSKVTSGANVLTF. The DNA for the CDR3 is TGCGCCAGCAGTAAGGTTACATCTGGGGCCAACGTCCTGACTTTC.

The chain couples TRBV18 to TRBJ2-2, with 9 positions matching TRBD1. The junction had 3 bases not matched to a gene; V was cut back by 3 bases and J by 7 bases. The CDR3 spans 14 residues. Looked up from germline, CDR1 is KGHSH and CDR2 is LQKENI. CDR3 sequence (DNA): TGTGCCAGCTCACCGGGACAGGGAAACGGGGAGCTGTTTTTT. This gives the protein CASSPGQGNGELFF.

The CDR3 nucleotides read TGCAGCGAATCCGGGGGGCGTGATACGCAGTATTTT. This codes for CSESGGRDTQYF. The chain uses TRBV29-1 and TRBJ2-3; TRBD2 is a possible D gene (7 bases). Per the germline V gene, CDR1 is SQVTM and CDR2 is ANQGSEA. This CDR3 is 12 amino acids long. V was clipped by 7 bases and J by 6 bases, with 14 bases between them.

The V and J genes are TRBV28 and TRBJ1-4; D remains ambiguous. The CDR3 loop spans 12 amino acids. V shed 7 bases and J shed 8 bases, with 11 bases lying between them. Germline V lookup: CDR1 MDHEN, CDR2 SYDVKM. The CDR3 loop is CASTDPGEKLFF. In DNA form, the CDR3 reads TGTGCCAGCACCGATCCCGGGGAAAAACTGTTTTTT.

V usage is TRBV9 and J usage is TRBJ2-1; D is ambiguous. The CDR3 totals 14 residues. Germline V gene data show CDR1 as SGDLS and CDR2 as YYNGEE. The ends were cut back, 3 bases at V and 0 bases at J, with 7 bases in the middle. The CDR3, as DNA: TGTGCCAGCAGCGCCATTGACTCCTACAATGAGCAGTTCTTC. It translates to CASSAIDSYNEQFF.

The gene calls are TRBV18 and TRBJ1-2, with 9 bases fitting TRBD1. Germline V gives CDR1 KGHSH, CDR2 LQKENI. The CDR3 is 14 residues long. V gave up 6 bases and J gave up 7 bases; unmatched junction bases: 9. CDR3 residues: CASSQGQGESGYTF. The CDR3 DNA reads TGTGCCAGCTCTCAGGGACAGGGCGAGTCTGGCTACACCTTC. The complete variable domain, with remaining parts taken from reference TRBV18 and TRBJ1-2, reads NAGVMQNPRHLVRRRGQEARLRCSPMKGHSHVYWYRQLPEEGLKFMVYLQKENIIDESGMPKERFSAEFPKEGPSILRIQQVVRGDSAAYFCASSQGQGESGYTFGSGTRLTVV.